The 8 T cell receptor beta chains given below trace back to one sample, sequenced in a study of blood T cell repertoires in COVID-19. Repertoires were generated with immunoSEQ multiplex PCR, while TCRdb's copy carries only in-frame clones and drops some. In the table there are a few hundred thousand clones, roughly 80% of which are singletons. Source material: peripheral blood. The receptors originated from a human donor in a cohort sampled during active COVID-19.

The chain uses TRBV7-2 and TRBJ1-4; 7 positions match TRBD1. V dropped 4 bases and J dropped 0; count of bases not matched to a gene: 2. This CDR3 has 15 amino acids. CDR1 SGHTA and CDR2 FQGNSA come from the germline V gene. The CDR3 nucleotides are TGTGCCAGCAGCTCGGGACAGACAACTAATGAAAAACTGTTTTTT. Its protein is CASSSGQTTNEKLFF.

This rearrangement joins TRBV5-1 to TRBJ2-7, with D possibly matching TRBD2 (5 bases). This CDR3 spans 13 amino acids. V lost 5 bases and J 0 bases, leaving 9 bases between the germline ends. Germline lookup yields CDR1 SGHRS and CDR2 YFSETQ. Here the CDR3 reads CASRHRDSYEQYF. For the CDR3, the DNA is TGCGCCAGCAGACACCGGGACTCCTACGAGCAGTACTTC.

Remarks on this clone: The same CDR3 is also encoded by other DNA sequences in this sample. The V gene is TRBV7-9, the J gene TRBJ2-7, with 11 bases fitting TRBD1. Germline V gives CDR1 SEHNR, CDR2 FQNEAQ (reference sequence). The CDR3 spans 14 residues. V shed 5 bases, J shed 3 bases, and the junction held 3 bases outside the gene matches. CDR3 sequence reads: CASSPGTGGYEQYF. DNA for the CDR3: TGTGCCAGCAGCCCCGGGACAGGGGGCTACGAGCAGTACTTC.

The chain employs TRBV19 and TRBJ1-1, with D perhaps TRBD1 (6 bases). V lost 5 bases and J lost 3, with 13 bases in between. Germline V CDR1 and CDR2: LNHDA, SQIVND (reference sequence). This CDR3 is 14 amino acids long. The CDR3 DNA is TGTGCCAGTAGTGCCGGCAGGGGCTACACTGAAGCTTTCTTT. Translating gives CASSAGRGYTEAFF.

The chain uses TRBV9 and TRBJ2-1, with D possibly being TRBD2 (5 bases). CDR1 SGDLS and CDR2 YYNGEE come from the germline V gene. This CDR3 contains 15 residues. V lost 4 bases to trimming and J lost 6 bases, with 17 bases between them. The CDR3 protein is CASSPRPPRGNEQFF. For the CDR3, the DNA is TGTGCCAGCAGCCCCCGGCCCCCACGGGGCAATGAGCAGTTCTTC.

There are a few counts of this clone. The gene calls are TRBV20-1 and TRBJ2-7; TRBD1 aligns across 7 bases. The CDR3 runs 13 residues. Per germline, CDR1 DFQATT and CDR2 SNEGSKA (reference sequence). Trimming at V came to 3 bases and at J to 0 bases, leaving 2 bases not matched to a gene. This CDR3 reads CSASRDSSYEQYF. The CDR3 nucleotides are TGCAGTGCTAGTAGGGACAGCTCCTACGAGCAGTACTTC.

Points on this clone: The junction shows a germline mismatch at one end, possibly a read error. J is TRBJ1-1 and V is TRBV7-2; possible D gene TRBD1, 6 bases. Germline CDR1 SGHTA, CDR2 FQGNSA. The CDR3 is made up of 15 amino acids. The CDR3 protein is CASSFSPGVKTEAFF. CDR3 sequence (DNA): TGTGCCAGCAGCTTTAGTCCAGGGGTGAAGACTGAAGCTTTCTTT.

The chain employs TRBV7-2 and TRBJ2-1; 8 bases fit TRBD2. V was pared by 9 bases and J by 4 bases, with 8 bases of the junction left unmatched. Germline CDR1 and CDR2: SGHTA and FQGNSA. This CDR3 comprises 14 residues. CDR3: CASRGGRKYNEQFF. In DNA, the CDR3 is TGTGCCAGTAGGGGCGGGAGGAAGTACAATGAGCAGTTCTTC. Full variable domain (remainder filled in from reference TRBV7-2 and TRBJ2-1): GAGVSQSPSNKVTEKGKDVELRCDPISGHTALYWYRQSLGQGLEFLIYFQGNSAPDKSGLPSDRFSAERTGGSVSTLTIQRTQQEDSAVYLCASRGGRKYNEQFFGPGTRLTVL.